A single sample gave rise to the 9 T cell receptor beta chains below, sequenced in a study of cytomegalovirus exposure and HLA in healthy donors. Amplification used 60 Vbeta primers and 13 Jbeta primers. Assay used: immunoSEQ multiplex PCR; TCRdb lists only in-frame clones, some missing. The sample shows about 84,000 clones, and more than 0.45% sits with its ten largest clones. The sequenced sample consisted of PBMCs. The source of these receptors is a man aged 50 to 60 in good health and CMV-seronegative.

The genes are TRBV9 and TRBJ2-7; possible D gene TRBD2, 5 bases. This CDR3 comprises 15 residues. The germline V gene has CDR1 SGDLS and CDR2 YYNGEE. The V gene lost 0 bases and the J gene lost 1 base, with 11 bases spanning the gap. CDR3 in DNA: TGTGCCAGCAGCGTAGCTGGACTCGGATCCTACGAGCAGTACTTC. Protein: CASSVAGLGSYEQYF.

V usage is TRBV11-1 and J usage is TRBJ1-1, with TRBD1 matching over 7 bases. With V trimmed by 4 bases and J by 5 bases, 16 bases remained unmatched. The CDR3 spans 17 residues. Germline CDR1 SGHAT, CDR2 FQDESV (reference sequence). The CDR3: CASSSLDLGQGGTEAFF. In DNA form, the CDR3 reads TGTGCCAGCAGCTCACTCGATCTCGGGCAGGGGGGTACTGAAGCTTTCTTT.

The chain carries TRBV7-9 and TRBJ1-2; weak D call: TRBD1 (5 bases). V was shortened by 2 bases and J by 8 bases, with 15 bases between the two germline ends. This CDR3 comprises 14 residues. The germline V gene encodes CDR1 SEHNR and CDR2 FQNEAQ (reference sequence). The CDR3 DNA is TGTGCCAGCAGCTTATCTGAACAGGTTGACGGCTACACCTTC. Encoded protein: CASSLSEQVDGYTF.

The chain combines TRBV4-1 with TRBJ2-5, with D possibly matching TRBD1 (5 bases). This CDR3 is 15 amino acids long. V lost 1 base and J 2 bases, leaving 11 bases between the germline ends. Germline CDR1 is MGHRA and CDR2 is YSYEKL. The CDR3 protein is CASSQGQIIQETQYF. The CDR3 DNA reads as TGCGCCAGCAGCCAAGGACAGATAATTCAAGAGACCCAGTACTTC.

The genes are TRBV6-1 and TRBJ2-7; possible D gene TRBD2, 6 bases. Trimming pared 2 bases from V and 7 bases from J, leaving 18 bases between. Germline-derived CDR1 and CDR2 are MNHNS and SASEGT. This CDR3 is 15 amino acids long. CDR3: CASSEPRQGGGEQYF. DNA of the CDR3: TGTGCCAGCAGTGAACCCCGTCAGGGAGGCGGTGAGCAGTACTTC.

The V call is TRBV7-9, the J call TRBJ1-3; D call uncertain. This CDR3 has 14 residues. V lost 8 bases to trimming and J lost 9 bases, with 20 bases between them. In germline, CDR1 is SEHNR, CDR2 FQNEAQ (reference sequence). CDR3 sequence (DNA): TGTGCCAGCCAGTTGCCCACATCGGGAGGCACCATATATTTT. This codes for CASQLPTSGGTIYF.

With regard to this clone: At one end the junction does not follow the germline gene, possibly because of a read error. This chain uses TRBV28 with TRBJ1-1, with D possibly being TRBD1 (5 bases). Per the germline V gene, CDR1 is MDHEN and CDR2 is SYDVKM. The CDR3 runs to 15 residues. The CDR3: CASSLYFRGNAEAFF. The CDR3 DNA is TGTGCCAGCAGTTTATACTTTCGGGGGAACGCTGAAGCTTTCTTT.

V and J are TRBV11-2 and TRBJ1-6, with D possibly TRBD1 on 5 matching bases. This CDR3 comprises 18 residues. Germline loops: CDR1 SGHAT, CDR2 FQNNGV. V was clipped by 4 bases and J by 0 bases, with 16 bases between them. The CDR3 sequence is CASSSNWGLRSYNSPLHF. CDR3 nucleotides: TGTGCCAGCAGCTCCAACTGGGGACTCCGCTCCTATAATTCACCCCTCCACTTT. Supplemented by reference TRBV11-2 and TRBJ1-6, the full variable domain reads EAGVAQSPRYKIIEKRQSVAFWCNPISGHATLYWYQQILGQGPKLLIQFQNNGVVDDSQLPKDRFSAERLKGVDSTLKIQPAKLEDSAVYLCASSSNWGLRSYNSPLHFGNGTRLTVT.

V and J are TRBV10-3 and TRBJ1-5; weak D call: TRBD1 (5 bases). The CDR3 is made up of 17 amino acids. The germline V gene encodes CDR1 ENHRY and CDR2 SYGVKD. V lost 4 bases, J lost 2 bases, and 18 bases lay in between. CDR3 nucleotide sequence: TGTGCCATCAGTGCGCGGGGACCTCTAGGAGGCAATCAGCCCCAGCATTTT. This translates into CAISARGPLGGNQPQHF.